The 18 T cell receptor beta chains presented below share a single source sample, sequenced in a study of CD8 T cells in Susac syndrome. When the RNA was reverse transcribed, random hexamers were used with an input of roughly 0.45 to 1 ug. TCRdb recomputed calls from the immunoSEQ multiplex PCR reads with MiXCR, one row per CDR3 protein. The table lists approximately 220,000 distinct CDR3 sequences, approximately 90% of them singletons. Material: CD8+ T cells from PBMCs. These receptor sequences come from a human donor with multiple sclerosis.

The chain is built from TRBV7-9 and TRBJ2-3, with D tentatively TRBD2 (5 bases). CDR3 length equals 16 residues. The germline CDR1 and CDR2 sequences are SEHNR and FQNEAQ (reference sequence). V was cut by 5 bases and J by 2 bases, with 17 bases left in between. CDR3 amino acids: CASSPTSGYNTDTQYF. Here the CDR3 DNA reads TGTGCCAGCAGCCCCACTTCGGGGTATAACACAGATACGCAGTATTTT.

The chain combines TRBV2 with TRBJ1-5; D unclear. CDR3 length equals 14 residues. Germline lookup yields CDR1 SNHLY and CDR2 FYNNEI. V was trimmed by 7 bases and J by 0 bases, leaving 10 bases between them. This chain's CDR3 is CASTYGVSNQPQHF. The DNA for the CDR3 is TGTGCCAGCACCTACGGGGTTAGCAATCAGCCCCAGCATTTT.

The rearrangement uses TRBV6-1 and TRBJ2-1; D might be TRBD2 (6 bases). The V and J ends lost 8 bases and 8 bases respectively, with 7 bases between them. CDR3 size: 10 residues. Germline CDR1 reads MNHNS; CDR2 reads SASEGT. CDR3 residues: CASWGDEQFF. As DNA, the CDR3 is TGTGCCAGCTGGGGGGATGAGCAGTTCTTC.

The V and J genes are TRBV7-9 and TRBJ1-1; D might be TRBD1 (6 bases). V was shortened by 5 bases and J by 1 base, with 11 bases between the two germline ends. The CDR3 covers 14 residues. Germline V lookup: CDR1 SEHNR, CDR2 FQNEAQ (reference sequence). In DNA, the CDR3 is TGTGCCAGCAGCGGGGAACAGGGGAACACTGAAGCTTTCTTT. Translated, it gives CASSGEQGNTEAFF.

The genes are TRBV2 and TRBJ1-5, with TRBD1 matching 8 bases. Germline lookup yields CDR1 SNHLY and CDR2 FYNNEI. V shed 6 bases, J shed 7 bases, and the junction held 8 bases outside the gene matches. CDR3 length equals 14 residues. The CDR3 reads CASRDRQGSQPQHF. The CDR3 region has the DNA TGTGCCAGCAGGGACAGACAGGGGAGCCAGCCCCAGCATTTT.

A few counts support this clonotype. The CDR3 is CASREGDTEAFF. CDR3 DNA: TGTGCCTCCAGGGAAGGGGACACTGAAGCTTTCTTT. The chain links TRBV19 to TRBJ1-1; weak D call: TRBD1 (5 bases). This CDR3 spans 12 amino acids. V was pared by 11 bases and J by 3 bases, with 13 bases between. Germline CDR1 LNHDA, CDR2 SQIVND (reference sequence).

Here the CDR3 reads CASRRTGVGPQHF. The CDR3 bases are TGTGCCAGCAGACGGACGGGCGTAGGGCCCCAGCATTTT. The chain combines TRBV2 with TRBJ1-5; D call uncertain. CDR3 size: 13 residues. Germline V gene sequence: CDR1 SNHLY, CDR2 FYNNEI. V gave up 6 bases and J gave up 9 bases, with 15 bases separating them.

The chain links TRBV12-3 or TRBV12-4 to TRBJ1-6, with 7 nucleotides matching TRBD1. This CDR3 has 15 residues. J gave up 8 bases and V 6 bases, and 10 bases lay outside the gene matches. DNA of the CDR3: TGTGCCAGCAGCCTGACAGGGATGAACCATTCACCCCTCCACTTT. Its translation: CASSLTGMNHSPLHF.

Only one count was recorded for this clonotype. This rearrangement joins TRBV12-3 or TRBV12-4 to TRBJ1-5; a weak D match, TRBD1 (5 bases). The CDR3 is made up of 15 amino acids. Deletions cut 0 bases from V and 0 bases from J, with 6 bases between. CDR3 amino acids: CASSLAGDSNQPQHF. The CDR3, as DNA: TGTGCCAGCAGTTTAGCGGGGGATAGCAATCAGCCCCAGCATTTT.

This clonotype has a single count. The rearrangement uses TRBV12-3 or TRBV12-4 and TRBJ2-1; TRBD2 matches at 7 bases. CDR3 length equals 13 residues. Trimming took 11 bases from V and 8 from J; bases not matched to a gene: 12. This CDR3 reads CAVAEGGPHEQFF. The CDR3 nucleotides read TGTGCCGTCGCAGAGGGAGGGCCTCATGAGCAGTTCTTC.

This chain uses TRBV12-3 or TRBV12-4 with TRBJ1-2, with D tentatively TRBD1 (5 bases). V gave up 8 bases and J gave up 12 bases, with 19 bases separating them. The CDR3 totals 12 residues. CDR3 sequence (DNA): TGTGCCAGCCTCGGTGGCGGGGGGAGCAACACCTTC. This encodes CASLGGGGSNTF.

This chain uses TRBV13 with TRBJ2-3, with a weak D call TRBD2 (6 bases). The germline CDR1 and CDR2 sequences are PRHDT and FYEKMQ (reference sequence). The V end was cut by 3 bases, the J end by 5 bases, with 9 bases between. The CDR3 is made up of 13 amino acids. The CDR3 here is CASSFPSEDTQYF. CDR3 nucleotides: TGTGCCAGCAGCTTCCCTAGCGAAGATACGCAGTATTTT.

This chain joins TRBV7-2 and TRBJ1-1; tentatively, D is TRBD1 (6 bases). This CDR3 region has 15 residues. Germline V CDR1 and CDR2: SGHTA, FQGNSA. Deletions cut 1 base from V and 5 bases from J, with 14 bases between. CDR3 in amino acids: CASSLEGGTRTEAFF. The CDR3 nucleotides read TGTGCCAGCAGCTTAGAAGGGGGGACTCGGACTGAAGCTTTCTTT.

The chain links TRBV19 to TRBJ2-2; no definite D call. Per the germline V gene, CDR1 is LNHDA and CDR2 is SQIVND (reference sequence). This CDR3 comprises 12 residues. V was pared by 10 bases and J by 6 bases, with 12 bases between. The CDR3 region is CAIYIGPGELFF. The DNA of the CDR3 is TGTGCCATATACATCGGACCCGGGGAGCTGTTTTTT.

The rearrangement joins TRBV7-6 to TRBJ2-7; 9 bases are a match to TRBD1. The germline V gene encodes CDR1 SGHVS and CDR2 FNYEAQ. The CDR3 contains 15 residues. The trim removed 4 bases at V and 0 bases at J, leaving 4 bases unmatched. This CDR3 is CASSSGTGSSYEQYF. DNA for the CDR3: TGTGCCAGCAGCTCCGGGACAGGGAGCTCCTACGAGCAGTACTTC.

The J gene is TRBJ1-1, the V gene TRBV13, with 11 bases identical to TRBD1. Trimming cost V 8 bases and J 3 bases; bases outside gene matches: 2. In germline, CDR1 is PRHDT, CDR2 FYEKMQ (reference sequence). This CDR3 has 13 residues. The CDR3 loop is CASLDRGHTEAFF. CDR3 in DNA: TGTGCCAGCTTGGACAGGGGGCACACTGAAGCTTTCTTT.

The chain couples TRBV20-1 to TRBJ1-1; no definite D call. Germline V CDR1 and CDR2: DFQATT, SNEGSKA (reference sequence). This CDR3 contains 14 residues. The V end was cut by 1 base, the J end by 4 bases, with 13 bases between. The CDR3: CSARGRGKGTEAFF. The CDR3 nucleotides are TGCAGTGCTAGAGGAAGAGGGAAGGGCACTGAAGCTTTCTTT.

The genes are TRBV3-1 and TRBJ1-6; 9 positions agree with TRBD1. The germline gives CDR1 LGHDT, CDR2 YNNKEL (reference sequence). The CDR3 has 18 amino acids. V was pared by 3 bases and J by 6 bases, with 12 bases of the junction left unmatched. The CDR3 DNA reads TGTGCCAGCAGCCACGGGGACAGGGAGGCTATTTTTAATTCACCCCTCCACTTT. This encodes CASSHGDREAIFNSPLHF.